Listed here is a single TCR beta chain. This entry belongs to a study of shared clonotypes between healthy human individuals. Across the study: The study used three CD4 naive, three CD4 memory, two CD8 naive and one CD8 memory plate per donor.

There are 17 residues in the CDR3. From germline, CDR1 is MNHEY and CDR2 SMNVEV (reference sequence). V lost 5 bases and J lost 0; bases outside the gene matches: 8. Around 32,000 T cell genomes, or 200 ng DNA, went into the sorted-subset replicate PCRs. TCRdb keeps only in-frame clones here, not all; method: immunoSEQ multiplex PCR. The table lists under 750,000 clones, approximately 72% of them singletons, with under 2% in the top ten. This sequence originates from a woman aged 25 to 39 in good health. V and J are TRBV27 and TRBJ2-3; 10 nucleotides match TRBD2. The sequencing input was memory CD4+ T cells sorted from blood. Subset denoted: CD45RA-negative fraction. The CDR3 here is CASSIKRLAGSTDTQYF. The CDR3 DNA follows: TGTGCCAGCAGTATTAAACGACTAGCGGGTAGCACAGATACGCAGTATTTT.